The 15 T cell receptor beta chains below all came from one sample that was sequenced in a study of TIL therapy for anti-PD-1-resistant metastatic lung cancer. Sequencing used immunoSEQ v3. This table comes from immunoSEQ multiplex PCR, and its TCRdb copy is limited to in-frame clones, with some not included. The data show about 53,000 clones, roughly 80% seen once. Time point described: pre-treatment sample, taken before nivolumab and TIL therapy. Sequenced material: blood, taken at baseline. The receptors derive from a person between 30 and 80 years old with non-small cell lung cancer.

The chain links TRBV5-1 to TRBJ2-1, with 7 positions matching TRBD1. Germline loops: CDR1 SGHRS, CDR2 YFSETQ. The CDR3 is 15 amino acids. With V trimmed by 4 bases and J by 3 bases, 7 bases remained unmatched. The CDR3 DNA is TGCGCCAGCAGCCTACGACAGGGCTACTACAATGAGCAGTTCTTC. Its translation: CASSLRQGYYNEQFF.

The chain combines TRBV23-1 with TRBJ1-2, with 10 bases that match TRBD1. TRBV23-1 is an ORF, with its function uncertain. V shed 7 bases and J 5 bases; nucleotides not matched to a gene: 16. The CDR3 spans 17 residues. CDR3 bases: TGCGCCAGCACTCTTTCCTACCGGGACAGGGGTTTATATGGCTACACCTTC. Translation gives CASTLSYRDRGLYGYTF.

This rearrangement joins TRBV12-5 to TRBJ1-2; 8 positions agree with TRBD1. CDR1 and CDR2 from the germline V gene are LGHNT and FRNRAP. The CDR3 spans 13 residues. The ends lost 1 base at V and 14 bases at J; junction bases unmatched: 9. The CDR3 sequence: CASGLEGGRGLTF. In DNA, the CDR3 is TGTGCTAGTGGTTTGGAAGGAGGCAGGGGGCTTACCTTC.

The chain joins TRBV5-1 to TRBJ2-6; D call uncertain. The V end lost 1 base, the J end lost 1 base, and 6 bases lay between the germline ends. The CDR3 runs to 15 residues. Germline V gene lookup returns CDR1 SGHRS and CDR2 YFSETQ. The CDR3 protein is CASSLLSSGANVLTF. The CDR3 nucleotides are TGCGCCAGCAGCTTGTTGTCGTCTGGGGCCAACGTCCTGACTTTC.

A word on this clone: This is likely a read error, given that the CDR3 carries no conserved phenylalanine or tryptophan at its end. It is unclear where the CDR3 begins or ends on the DNA, so no DNA is shown, and the CDR3 is as TCRdb lists it. V usage is TRBV7-9 and J usage is TRBJ1-4; the table's D call, TRBD1, has no DNA check behind it. The CDR3 totals 11 residues, both ends included. Germline V lookup: CDR1 SEHNR, CDR2 FQNEAQ (reference sequence). Here the CDR3 reads CASSLRIRPLP.

The genes are TRBV27 and TRBJ1-5, with D unresolved. V dropped 6 bases and J dropped 4 bases, with 13 bases sitting between them. This CDR3 region has 14 residues. CDR1 is MNHEY, CDR2 SMNVEV, per germline (reference sequence). The CDR3 DNA reads TGTGCCAGCAGCCGCGGAGACAAAAATCAGCCCCAGCATTTT. This codes for CASSRGDKNQPQHF.

This clone was seen a handful of times. V is TRBV7-8 and J is TRBJ1-1; no clear D. V was cut by 0 bases and J by 1 base, with 6 bases left in between. The CDR3 runs 14 residues. CDR1 and CDR2 (germline): SGHVS, FQNEAQ. The CDR3 reads CASSLAPENTEAFF. The CDR3 nucleotides are TGTGCCAGCAGCTTAGCCCCAGAGAACACTGAAGCTTTCTTT.

The chain links TRBV4-1 to TRBJ2-1; 7 bases agree with TRBD2. V shed 1 base and J 5 bases; nucleotides not matched to a gene: 5. Germline V CDR1 and CDR2: MGHRA, YSYEKL. The CDR3 spans 15 residues. The CDR3 DNA is TGCGCCAGCAGCCAAGGGCAGCGGGGAGACAATGAGCAGTTCTTC. Protein: CASSQGQRGDNEQFF.

This clone was observed a handful of times. The chain recombines TRBV4-2 with TRBJ2-3; D gene unclear. Germline V gene lookup returns CDR1 LGHNA and CDR2 YNFKEQ. The CDR3 covers 11 residues. V was cut by 4 bases and J by 8 bases, with 7 bases left in between. Written as DNA, the CDR3 is TGTGCCAGCAGCCCCCTGGGTACGCAGTATTTT. Protein: CASSPLGTQYF.

J is TRBJ1-1 and V is TRBV28; D remains unclear. The V gene's germline CDR1 is MDHEN and CDR2 SYDVKM. The ends were cut back, 4 bases at V and 0 bases at J, with 15 bases in the middle. The CDR3 contains 16 residues. CDR3 amino acids: CASSSQRTLMNTEAFF. The CDR3 DNA sequence: TGTGCCAGCAGTTCACAGCGAACTTTGATGAACACTGAAGCTTTCTTT.

This sequence joins TRBV29-1 and TRBJ1-2; D gene unclear. The CDR3 has 11 residues. CDR1 is SQVTM, CDR2 ANQGSEA, per germline. Trimming shortened V by 5 bases and J by 3 bases, and 7 bases separated the two germline ends. The CDR3 bases are TGCAGCGTTACCGGGGACTATGGCTACACCTTC. It is translated as CSVTGDYGYTF.

This chain links TRBV7-2 with TRBJ2-7; 7 nucleotides match TRBD2. This CDR3 region has 14 residues. The trim removed 3 bases at V and 3 bases at J, leaving 5 bases unmatched. CDR1 SGHTA and CDR2 FQGNSA come from the germline V gene. CDR3 bases: TGTGCCAGCAGCTTCACGGCGGGGGACTACGAGCAGTACTTC. It translates to CASSFTAGDYEQYF.

The CDR3 sequence: CASSSGTSGNEQFF. CDR3 DNA sequence: TGCGCCAGCAGCTCCGGGACTAGCGGTAATGAGCAGTTCTTC. The rearrangement links TRBV5-1 to TRBJ2-1; 11 bases agree with TRBD2. V was pared by 3 bases and J by 7 bases, with 3 bases of the junction left unmatched. Germline assignment: CDR1 SGHRS and CDR2 YFSETQ. This CDR3 region has 14 residues.

The chain carries TRBV5-4 and TRBJ2-7; D remains ambiguous. Trimming removed 4 bases at V and 1 base at J, with 15 bases between. Germline values: CDR1 SGHNT, CDR2 YYREEE (reference sequence). CDR3 length: 15 residues. The CDR3 coding sequence is TGTGCCAGCAGCCCTCTCCCGGACGCTTCCTACGAGCAGTACTTC. Amino acid sequence: CASSPLPDASYEQYF.

This clone has just a few counts. The rearrangement uses TRBV9 and TRBJ1-1; tentatively, D is TRBD1 (5 bases). Germline V gives CDR1 SGDLS, CDR2 YYNGEE. The CDR3 contains 15 residues. V lost 4 bases and J 3 bases, leaving 16 bases between the germline ends. The CDR3 loop reads CASSTLSGADTEAFF. The CDR3 DNA reads TGTGCCAGCAGCACACTTTCCGGGGCCGACACTGAAGCTTTCTTT.